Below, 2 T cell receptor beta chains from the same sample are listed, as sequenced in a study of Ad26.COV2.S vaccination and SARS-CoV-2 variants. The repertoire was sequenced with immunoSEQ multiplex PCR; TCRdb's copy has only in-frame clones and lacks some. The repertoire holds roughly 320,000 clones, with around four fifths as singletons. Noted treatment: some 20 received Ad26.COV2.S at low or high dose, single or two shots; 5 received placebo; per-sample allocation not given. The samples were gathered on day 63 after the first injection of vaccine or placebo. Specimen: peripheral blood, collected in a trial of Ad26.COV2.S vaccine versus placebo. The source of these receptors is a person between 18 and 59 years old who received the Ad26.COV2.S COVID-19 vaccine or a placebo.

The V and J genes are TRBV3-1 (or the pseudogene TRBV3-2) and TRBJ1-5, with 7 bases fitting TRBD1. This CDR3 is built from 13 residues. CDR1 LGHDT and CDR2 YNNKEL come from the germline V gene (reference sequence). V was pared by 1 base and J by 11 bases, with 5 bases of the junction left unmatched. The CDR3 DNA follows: TGTGCCAGCAGCCAAGGGTTGACAGGGTCCCAGCATTTT. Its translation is CASSQGLTGSQHF.

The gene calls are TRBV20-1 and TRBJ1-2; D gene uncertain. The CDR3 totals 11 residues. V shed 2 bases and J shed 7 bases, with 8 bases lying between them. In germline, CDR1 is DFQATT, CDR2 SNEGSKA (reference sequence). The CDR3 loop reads CSARQDRGYTF. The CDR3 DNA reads TGCAGTGCTAGACAGGACCGTGGCTACACCTTC.